The 27 T cell receptor beta chains reported below all come from one sample, sequenced in a study of blood T cell repertoires in COVID-19. Generated by immunoSEQ multiplex PCR, the TCRdb table keeps only in-frame clones and is missing some. The table includes roughly 300,000 clones, approximately 84% detected once. Sequencing used PBMCs or T cells enriched from blood (not recorded which). The origin of the receptors is a man aged 25 to 40 who had recovered from COVID-19.

The chain joins TRBV5-5 to TRBJ1-1; no definite D call. The CDR3 contains 14 residues. Germline-derived CDR1 and CDR2 are SGHKS and YYEKEE (reference sequence). Trimming removed 2 bases from V and 0 bases from J, with 8 bases in between. The CDR3 here is CASSFEPLNTEAFF. DNA of the CDR3: TGTGCCAGCAGCTTCGAGCCTTTGAACACTGAAGCTTTCTTT.

This chain links TRBV5-1 with TRBJ2-5; the D is unclear. Germline V lookup: CDR1 SGHRS, CDR2 YFSETQ. The CDR3 contains 14 residues. The V end lost 0 bases, the J end lost 1 base, and 7 bases lay between the germline ends. This CDR3 is CASSLGLSQETQYF. The DNA of the CDR3 is TGCGCCAGCAGCTTGGGTCTCAGCCAAGAGACCCAGTACTTC.

The V call is TRBV6-2 or TRBV6-3, the J call TRBJ1-3; 7 nucleotides match TRBD1. The germline V gene encodes CDR1 MNHEY and CDR2 SVGEGT. The CDR3 spans 16 residues. Trimming removed 6 bases from V and 3 bases from J; junction bases left unmatched: 11. The DNA for the CDR3 is TGTGCCAGCAGCCAAGAGATCACAGGGGTTGGAAACACCATATATTTT. The encoded protein is CASSQEITGVGNTIYF.

The V call is TRBV2, the J call TRBJ2-2; 16 positions match TRBD2. The germline gives CDR1 SNHLY, CDR2 FYNNEI. This CDR3 has 15 residues. Unmatched junction bases numbered 1, after V lost 6 bases and J lost 6 bases. CDR3 DNA: TGTGCCAGCAGGGGACTAGCGGGAGGGCCCGGGGAGCTGTTTTTT. Protein sequence: CASRGLAGGPGELFF.

This clone was seen just once. This chain links TRBV12-3 or TRBV12-4 with TRBJ1-2, with D perhaps matching TRBD1 (6 bases). Deletions cut 4 bases from V and 4 bases from J, with 10 bases between. This CDR3 region has 13 residues. This CDR3 reads CASSWAQGYGYTF. The CDR3 DNA sequence: TGTGCCAGCAGTTGGGCACAGGGCTATGGCTACACCTTC.

About this clone itself: The identical CDR3 is also encoded by other nucleotide sequences in the sample. This chain joins TRBV6-5 and TRBJ2-5; possibly TRBD2 for D (5 bases). The CDR3 length is 12 residues. The germline CDR1 and CDR2 sequences are MNHEY and SVGAGI. Trimming removed 6 bases at V and 5 bases at J, with 10 bases between. CDR3 residues: CASSPGGETQYF. The CDR3 nucleotides read TGTGCCAGCAGCCCGGGCGGGGAGACCCAGTACTTC.

The gene calls are TRBV6-5 and TRBJ1-2, with a possible D match to TRBD1 (6 bases). Per germline, CDR1 MNHEY and CDR2 SVGAGI. This CDR3 is built from 15 residues. V was pared by 0 bases and J by 8 bases, with 16 bases between. CDR3 amino acids: CASSYSVQGRNGYTF. In nucleotides, the CDR3 is TGTGCCAGCAGTTACTCGGTGCAGGGGAGAAACGGCTACACCTTC.

This CDR3 reads CASSRNDRPLLSYTF. The CDR3 nucleotides read TGTGCCAGCAGTCGGAACGACAGACCTCTTTTAAGCTACACCTTC. The chain joins TRBV6-5 to TRBJ1-2; the D gene is possibly TRBD1 (5 bases). CDR3 length: 15 residues. From germline, CDR1 is MNHEY and CDR2 SVGAGI. V was shortened by 5 bases and J by 9 bases, with 22 bases between the two germline ends.

The CDR3 region has the DNA TGTGCCAGCAGTTCTACGACTAGCGGGAGTTCTGGGGCCAACGTCCTGACTTTC. It specifies CASSSTTSGSSGANVLTF. This chain links TRBV13 with TRBJ2-6; 12 positions agree with TRBD2. From germline, CDR1 is PRHDT and CDR2 FYEKMQ (reference sequence). The V gene end was trimmed by 6 bases and the J gene end by 1 base; junction bases not matched to a gene: 7. The CDR3 extends over 18 amino acids.

The chain combines TRBV30 with TRBJ1-1, with D unclear. The CDR3 totals 13 residues. CDR1 GTSNPN and CDR2 SVGIG come from the germline V gene (reference sequence). Trimming removed 2 bases at V and 0 bases at J, with 7 bases between. CDR3 sequence reads: CAWSLQLNTEAFF. The DNA of the CDR3 is TGTGCCTGGAGTCTCCAGTTGAACACTGAAGCTTTCTTT.

Turning to this clone: The same CDR3 also results from other DNA sequences found in this sample. DNA of the CDR3: TGTGCCAGCAGCTTAGGAGGGGGAAATCAGCCCCAGCATTTT. Translation gives CASSLGGGNQPQHF. V usage is TRBV7-9 and J usage is TRBJ1-5, with a weak D call TRBD1 (6 bases). The CDR3 totals 14 residues. V lost 1 base, J lost 4 bases, and 8 bases lay in between. Germline CDR1 and CDR2: SEHNR and FQNEAQ (reference sequence).

As for this clone: The junction departs from germline at one end; a sequencing error may be responsible. CDR3 in amino acids: CASSLGYTEQFF. CDR3 nucleotides: TGTGCCAGCAGCTTAGGTTACACTGAGCAGTTCTTC. This chain connects TRBV11-3 to TRBJ2-1; D gene unclear. Looked up from germline, CDR1 is SGHNT and CDR2 is YENEEA. The CDR3 spans 12 residues. The full variable domain, in which reference TRBV11-3 and TRBJ2-1 provide the parts outside the CDR3, is EAGVVQSPRYKIIEKKQPVAFWCNPISGHNTLYWYLQNLGQGPELLIRYENEEAVDDSQLPKDRFSAERLKGVDSTLKIQPAELGDSAVYLCASSLGYTEQFFGPGTRLTVL.

The chain employs TRBV12-3 or TRBV12-4 and TRBJ1-4, with TRBD1 as a possible D gene (5 bases). Trimming stripped 3 bases from V and 10 bases from J, with 6 bases between. CDR3 length equals 11 residues. The CDR3 DNA sequence: TGTGCCAGCAGTTTTAGGGGAAAACTGTTTTTT. Protein: CASSFRGKLFF.

The CDR3 is CASSQGRTGGEETQYF. Here the CDR3 DNA reads TGCGCCAGCAGCCAAGGTAGGACTGGTGGTGAAGAGACCCAGTACTTC. The genes are TRBV4-1 and TRBJ2-5; tentative D call: TRBD2 (5 bases). This CDR3 contains 16 residues. Per the germline V gene, CDR1 is MGHRA and CDR2 is YSYEKL. V was pared by 1 base and J by 3 bases, with 15 bases between.

The genes are TRBV19 and TRBJ2-7; D possibly corresponds to TRBD2 (6 bases). Trimming left V 6 bases short and J 7 bases short, with 13 bases between. Germline CDR1 and CDR2: LNHDA and SQIVND (reference sequence). The CDR3 has 12 residues. CDR3 protein: CASSIDGGEQYF. The CDR3, as DNA: TGTGCCAGTAGCATCGATGGGGGGGAGCAGTACTTC. Variable domain in full (rest from reference TRBV19 and TRBJ2-7): DGGITQSPKYLFRKEGQNVTLSCEQNLNHDAMYWYRQDPGQGLRLIYYSQIVNDFQKGDIAEGYSVSREKKESFPLTVTSAQKNPTAFYLCASSIDGGEQYFGPGTRLTVT.

The V call is TRBV5-1, the J call TRBJ2-2; unclear D gene. CDR1 is SGHRS, CDR2 YFSETQ, per germline. This CDR3 has 13 residues. Deletions cut 5 bases from V and 6 bases from J, with 11 bases between. CDR3 coding DNA: TGCGCCAGCAGGCCTTATGAGGCCGGGGAGCTGTTTTTT. This encodes CASRPYEAGELFF. The full variable domain, rest sourced from reference TRBV5-1 and TRBJ2-2, is KAGVTQTPRYLIKTRGQQVTLSCSPISGHRSVSWYQQTPGQGLQFLFEYFSETQRNKGNFPGRFSGRQFSNSRSEMNVSTLELGDSALYLCASRPYEAGELFFGEGSRLTVL.

This chain links TRBV6-5 with TRBJ1-1; maybe TRBD1 (5 bases). The CDR3 extends over 13 amino acids. Germline V gene sequence: CDR1 MNHEY, CDR2 SVGAGI. Trimming removed 7 bases from V and 0 bases from J, with 9 bases in between. CDR3 residues: CASNRGVNTEAFF. The CDR3 DNA sequence: TGTGCCAGCAATAGGGGCGTGAACACTGAAGCTTTCTTT.

J is TRBJ2-5 and V is TRBV11-2; 15 nucleotides align to TRBD2. Germline CDR1 SGHAT, CDR2 FQNNGV. With 6 bases clipped from V and 0 bases from J, the junction kept 2 bases outside the gene matches. The CDR3 has 16 amino acids. As DNA, the CDR3 is TGTGCCAGCAGGGGACTAGCGGGGGGATACCAAGAGACCCAGTACTTC. Its protein is CASRGLAGGYQETQYF.

This chain connects TRBV5-8 to TRBJ2-5, with a possible D match to TRBD1 (6 bases). Germline assignment: CDR1 SGHTS and CDR2 YDEGEE. Trimming cost V 4 bases and J 1 base, with 8 bases left between them. The length of the CDR3 is 13 residues. The CDR3 is CASSPDSQETQYF. The DNA for the CDR3 is TGTGCCAGCAGCCCGGACAGCCAAGAGACCCAGTACTTC.

The V and J genes are TRBV6-5 and TRBJ1-2; D is ambiguous. With 2 bases removed from V and 4 bases from J, the gap between germline ends came to 14 bases. Looked up from germline, CDR1 is MNHEY and CDR2 is SVGAGI. This CDR3 has 15 amino acids. The CDR3 sequence is CASSYGLGRVYGYTF. In DNA form, the CDR3 reads TGTGCCAGCAGTTACGGTCTTGGGCGGGTCTATGGCTACACCTTC.

Note on this clone: An end of the junction does not agree with germline; a read error may underlie this. The chain is built from TRBV11-3 and TRBJ2-3; no firm D call. CDR1 and CDR2 (germline): SGHNT, YENEEA. The CDR3 spans 13 residues. The CDR3 region has the DNA TGTGCCAGCAGCTTCTCCAACACACATACGCAGTATTTT. Residues: CASSFSNTHTQYF.

The chain has TRBV4-1 and TRBJ1-5; no reliable D call. Trimming cost V 1 base and J 4 bases, with 14 bases left between them. Germline CDR1 and CDR2: MGHRA and YSYEKL. This CDR3 is 16 amino acids long. The CDR3 here is CASSQVAGSPNQPQHF. CDR3 nucleotides: TGCGCCAGCAGCCAAGTGGCGGGCAGTCCAAATCAGCCCCAGCATTTT.

This clone was detected only a few times. The chain is built from TRBV27 and TRBJ1-5; 9 bases agree with TRBD1. CDR1 MNHEY and CDR2 SMNVEV come from the germline V gene (reference sequence). The V gene end was trimmed by 10 bases and the J gene end by 6 bases; junction bases not matched to a gene: 4. CDR3 length equals 12 residues. The chain's CDR3 is CATGGQGQPQHF. The CDR3 region has the DNA TGTGCCACCGGGGGACAGGGTCAGCCCCAGCATTTT.

This clone has only a few counts. Other DNA sequences from this sample encode an identical CDR3 as well. The chain combines TRBV5-6 with TRBJ1-5; TRBD1 aligns across 7 bases. The CDR3 is 14 residues long. Losses at the gene ends were 1 base for V and 2 bases for J; bases not matched to a gene: 0. CDR1 is SGHDT and CDR2 is YYEEEE in the germline V gene. CDR3 amino acids: CASSLTGGNQPQHF. CDR3 DNA sequence: TGTGCCAGCAGCTTGACAGGGGGCAATCAGCCCCAGCATTTT.

Only one count was recorded for this clone. The CDR3 DNA follows: TGTGCCAGTAGTACACGCGGGGGCGGGACAGGGCCCACTGAAGCTTTCTTT. Its translation is CASSTRGGGTGPTEAFF. This chain uses TRBV19 with TRBJ1-1, with TRBD1 identical over 9 bases. Germline CDR1 reads LNHDA; CDR2 reads SQIVND (reference sequence). This CDR3 spans 17 amino acids. The trim removed 4 bases at V and 4 bases at J, leaving 13 bases unmatched.

The rearrangement links TRBV7-9 to TRBJ2-7; D uncertain. The germline gives CDR1 SEHNR, CDR2 FQNEAQ (reference sequence). V shed 3 bases and J shed 5 bases, with 8 bases lying between them. The CDR3 spans 12 residues. The DNA of the CDR3 is TGTGCCAGCAGCTTTCGGAGAGACGAGCAGTACTTC. Translated: CASSFRRDEQYF.

The chain uses TRBV21-1 and TRBJ2-1; the D call in the table, TRBD1, was not verified against the DNA. TRBV21-1 is termed a pseudogene. The CDR3 length is 17 residues. CDR3 in amino acids: CASSKIWAVVTLNEQFF. The DNA for the CDR3 is TGTGCCAGCAGTAAAATATGGGCAGTCGTAACGTTGAATGAGCAGTTCTTC.